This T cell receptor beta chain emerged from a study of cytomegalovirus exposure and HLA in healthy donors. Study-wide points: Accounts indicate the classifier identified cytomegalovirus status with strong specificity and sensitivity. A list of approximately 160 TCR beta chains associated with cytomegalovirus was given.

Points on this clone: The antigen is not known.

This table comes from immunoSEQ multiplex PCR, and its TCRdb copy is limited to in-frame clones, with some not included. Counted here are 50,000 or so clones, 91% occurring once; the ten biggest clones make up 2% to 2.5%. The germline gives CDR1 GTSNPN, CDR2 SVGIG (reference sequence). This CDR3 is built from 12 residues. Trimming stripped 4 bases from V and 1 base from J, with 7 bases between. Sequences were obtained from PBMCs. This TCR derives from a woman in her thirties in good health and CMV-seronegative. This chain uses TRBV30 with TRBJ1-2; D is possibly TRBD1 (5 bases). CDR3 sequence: CAWTGGNYGYTF. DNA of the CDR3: TGTGCCTGGACGGGGGGTAACTATGGCTACACCTTC.